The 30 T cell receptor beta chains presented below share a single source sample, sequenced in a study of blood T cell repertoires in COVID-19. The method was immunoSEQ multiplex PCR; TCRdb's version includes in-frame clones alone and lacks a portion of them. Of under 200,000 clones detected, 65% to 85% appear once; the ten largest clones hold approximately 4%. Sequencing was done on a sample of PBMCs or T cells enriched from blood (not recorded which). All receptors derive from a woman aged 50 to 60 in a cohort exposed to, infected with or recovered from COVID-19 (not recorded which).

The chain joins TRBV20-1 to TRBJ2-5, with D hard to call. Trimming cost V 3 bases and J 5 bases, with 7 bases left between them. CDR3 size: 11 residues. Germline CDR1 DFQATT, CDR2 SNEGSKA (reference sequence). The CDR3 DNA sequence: TGCAGTGCTAGTTATCGGGAGACCCAGTACTTC. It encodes CSASYRETQYF.

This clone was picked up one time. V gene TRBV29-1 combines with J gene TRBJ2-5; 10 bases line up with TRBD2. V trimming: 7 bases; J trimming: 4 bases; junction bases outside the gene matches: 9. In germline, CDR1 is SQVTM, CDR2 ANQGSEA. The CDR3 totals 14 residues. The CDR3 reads CSGGDLAGAETQYF. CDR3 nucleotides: TGCAGCGGAGGGGACCTAGCGGGAGCAGAGACCCAGTACTTC.

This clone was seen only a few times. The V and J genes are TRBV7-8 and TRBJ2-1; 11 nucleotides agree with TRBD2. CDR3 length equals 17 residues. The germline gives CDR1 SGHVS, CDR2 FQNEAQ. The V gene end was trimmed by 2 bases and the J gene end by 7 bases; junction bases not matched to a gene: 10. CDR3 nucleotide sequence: TGTGCCAGCAGCTTATATAGGCTAGCGGGAGGTCAAAATGAGCAGTTCTTC. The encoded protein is CASSLYRLAGGQNEQFF.

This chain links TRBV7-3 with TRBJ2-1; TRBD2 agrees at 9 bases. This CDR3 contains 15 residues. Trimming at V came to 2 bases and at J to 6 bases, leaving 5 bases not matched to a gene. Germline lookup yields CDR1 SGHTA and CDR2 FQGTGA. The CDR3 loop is CASSLEAGGFNEQFF. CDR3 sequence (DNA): TGTGCCAGCAGCTTAGAAGCGGGGGGTTTCAATGAGCAGTTCTTC. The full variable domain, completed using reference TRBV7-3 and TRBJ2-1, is GAGVSQTPSNKVTEKGKYVELRCDPISGHTALYWYRQSLGQGPEFLIYFQGTGAADDSGLPNDRFFAVRPEGSVSTLKIQRTERGDSAVYLCASSLEAGGFNEQFFGPGTRLTVL.

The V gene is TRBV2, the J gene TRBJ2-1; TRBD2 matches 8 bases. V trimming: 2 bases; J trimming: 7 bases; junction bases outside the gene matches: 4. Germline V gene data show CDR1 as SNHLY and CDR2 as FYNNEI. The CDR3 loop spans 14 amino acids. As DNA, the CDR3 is TGTGCCAGCAGTGAAACGGGGGGGAGGAATGAGCAGTTCTTC. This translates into CASSETGGRNEQFF.

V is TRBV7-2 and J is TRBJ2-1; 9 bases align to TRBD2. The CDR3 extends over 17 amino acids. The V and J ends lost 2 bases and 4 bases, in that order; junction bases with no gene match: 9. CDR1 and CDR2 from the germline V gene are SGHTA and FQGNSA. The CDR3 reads CASSLSLVAGVYNEQFF. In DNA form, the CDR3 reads TGTGCCAGCAGCTTAAGTTTGGTAGCGGGAGTGTACAATGAGCAGTTCTTC.

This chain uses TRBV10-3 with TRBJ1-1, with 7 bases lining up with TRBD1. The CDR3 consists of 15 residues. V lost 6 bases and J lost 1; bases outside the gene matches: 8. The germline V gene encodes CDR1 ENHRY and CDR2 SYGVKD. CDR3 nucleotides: TGTGCCATCAGCTACGGACAGGTGTCGAACACTGAAGCTTTCTTT. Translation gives CAISYGQVSNTEAFF.

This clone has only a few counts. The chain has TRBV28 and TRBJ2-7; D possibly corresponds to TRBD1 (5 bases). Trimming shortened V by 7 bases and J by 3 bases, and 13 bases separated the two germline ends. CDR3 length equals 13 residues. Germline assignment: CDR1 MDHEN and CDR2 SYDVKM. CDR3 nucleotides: TGTGCCAGCAAGGGGCTCGAGGACTACGAGCAGTACTTC. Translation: CASKGLEDYEQYF. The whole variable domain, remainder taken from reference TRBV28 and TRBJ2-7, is DVKVTQSSRYLVKRTGEKVFLECVQDMDHENMFWYRQDPGLGLRLIYFSYDVKMKEKGDIPEGYSVSREKKERFSLILESASTNQTSMYLCASKGLEDYEQYFGPGTRLTVT.

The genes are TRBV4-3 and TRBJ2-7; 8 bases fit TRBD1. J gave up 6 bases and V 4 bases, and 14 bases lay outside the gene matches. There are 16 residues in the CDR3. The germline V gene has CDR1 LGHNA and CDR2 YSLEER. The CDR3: CASSPSAGTGGFEQYF. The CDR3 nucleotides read TGCGCCAGCAGCCCCTCAGCAGGGACAGGCGGTTTCGAGCAGTACTTC.

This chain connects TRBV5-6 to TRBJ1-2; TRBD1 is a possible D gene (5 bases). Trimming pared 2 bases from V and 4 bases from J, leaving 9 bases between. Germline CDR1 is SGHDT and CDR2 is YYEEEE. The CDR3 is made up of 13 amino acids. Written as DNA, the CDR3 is TGTGCCAGCAGCTTAATCCAGGGCTATGGCTACACCTTC. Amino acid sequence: CASSLIQGYGYTF.

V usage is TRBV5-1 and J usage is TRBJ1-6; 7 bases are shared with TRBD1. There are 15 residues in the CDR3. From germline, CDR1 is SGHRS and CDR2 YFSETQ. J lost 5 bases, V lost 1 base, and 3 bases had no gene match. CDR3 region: CASSLTGAHNSPLHF. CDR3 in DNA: TGCGCCAGCAGCTTGACAGGGGCCCATAATTCACCCCTCCACTTT.

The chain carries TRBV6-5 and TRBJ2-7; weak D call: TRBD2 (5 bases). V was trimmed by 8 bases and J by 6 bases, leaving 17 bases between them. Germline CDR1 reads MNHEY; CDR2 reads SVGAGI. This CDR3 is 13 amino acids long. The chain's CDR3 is CASHSGISVEQYF. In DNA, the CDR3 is TGTGCCAGCCATTCGGGGATATCTGTCGAGCAGTACTTC.

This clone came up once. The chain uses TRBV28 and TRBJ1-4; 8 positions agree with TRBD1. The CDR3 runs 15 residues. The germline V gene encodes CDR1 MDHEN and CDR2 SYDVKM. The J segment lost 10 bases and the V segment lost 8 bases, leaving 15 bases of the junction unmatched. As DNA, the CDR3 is TGTGCCAGCTATAAAACCGGGACAGGAACCGCAAAACTGTTTTTT. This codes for CASYKTGTGTAKLFF.

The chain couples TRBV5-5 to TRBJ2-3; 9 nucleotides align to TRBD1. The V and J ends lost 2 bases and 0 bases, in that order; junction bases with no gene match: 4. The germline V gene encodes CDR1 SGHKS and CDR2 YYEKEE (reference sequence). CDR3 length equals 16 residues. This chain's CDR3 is CASSFLGQGSTDTQYF. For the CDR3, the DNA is TGTGCCAGCAGCTTCCTGGGACAGGGTAGCACAGATACGCAGTATTTT. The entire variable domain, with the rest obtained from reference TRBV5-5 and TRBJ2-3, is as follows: DAGVTQSPTHLIKTRGQQVTLRCSPISGHKSVSWYQQVLGQGPQFIFQYYEKEERGRGNFPDRFSARQFPNYSSELNVNALLLGDSALYLCASSFLGQGSTDTQYFGPGTRLTVL.

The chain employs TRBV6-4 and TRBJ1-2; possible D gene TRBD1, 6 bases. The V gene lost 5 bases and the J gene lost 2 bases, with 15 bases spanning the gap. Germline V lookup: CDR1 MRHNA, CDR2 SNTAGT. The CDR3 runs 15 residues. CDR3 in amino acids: CASSPGALGNYGYTF. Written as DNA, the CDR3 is TGTGCCAGCAGTCCAGGGGCACTCGGGAACTATGGCTACACCTTC.

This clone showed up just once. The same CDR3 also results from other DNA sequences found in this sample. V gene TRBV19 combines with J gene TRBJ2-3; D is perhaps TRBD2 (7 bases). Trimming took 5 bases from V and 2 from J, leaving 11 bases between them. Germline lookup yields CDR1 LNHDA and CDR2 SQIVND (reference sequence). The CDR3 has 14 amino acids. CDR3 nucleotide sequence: TGTGCCAGTAGTCTTCGGGGGGCCACAGATACGCAGTATTTT. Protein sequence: CASSLRGATDTQYF. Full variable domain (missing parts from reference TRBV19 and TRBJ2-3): DGGITQSPKYLFRKEGQNVTLSCEQNLNHDAMYWYRQDPGQGLRLIYYSQIVNDFQKGDIAEGYSVSREKKESFPLTVTSAQKNPTAFYLCASSLRGATDTQYFGPGTRLTVL.

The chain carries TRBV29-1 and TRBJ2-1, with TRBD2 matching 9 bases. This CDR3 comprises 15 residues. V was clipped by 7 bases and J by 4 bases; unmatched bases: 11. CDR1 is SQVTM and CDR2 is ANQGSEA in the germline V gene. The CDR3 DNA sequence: TGCAGCGCCCCGAAATGGCGGGGGGGATACAATGAGCAGTTCTTC. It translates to CSAPKWRGGYNEQFF.

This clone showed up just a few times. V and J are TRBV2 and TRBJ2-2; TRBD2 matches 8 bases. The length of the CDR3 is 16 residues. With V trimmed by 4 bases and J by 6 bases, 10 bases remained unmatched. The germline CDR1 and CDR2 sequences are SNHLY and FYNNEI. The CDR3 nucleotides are TGTGCCAGCAGTGGGACCGGTAGCGGGAATGCCGGGGAGCTGTTTTTT. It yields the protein CASSGTGSGNAGELFF.

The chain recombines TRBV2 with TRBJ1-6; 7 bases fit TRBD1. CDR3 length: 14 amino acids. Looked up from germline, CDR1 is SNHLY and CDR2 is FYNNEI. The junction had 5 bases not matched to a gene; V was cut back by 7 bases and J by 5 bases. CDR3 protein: CASNPGQNNSPLHF. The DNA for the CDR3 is TGTGCCAGCAATCCGGGACAGAATAATTCACCCCTCCACTTT.

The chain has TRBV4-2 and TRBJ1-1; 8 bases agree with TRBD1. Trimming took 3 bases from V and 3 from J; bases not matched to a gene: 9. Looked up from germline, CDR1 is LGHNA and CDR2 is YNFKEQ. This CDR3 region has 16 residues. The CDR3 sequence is CASSHAPGQEHTEAFF. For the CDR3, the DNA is TGTGCCAGCAGCCATGCGCCGGGACAGGAGCACACTGAAGCTTTCTTT.

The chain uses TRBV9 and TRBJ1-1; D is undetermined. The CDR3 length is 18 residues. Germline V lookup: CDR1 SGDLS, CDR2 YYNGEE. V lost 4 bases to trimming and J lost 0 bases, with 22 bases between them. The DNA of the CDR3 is TGTGCCAGCAGCCCTCTCGGCGGCAGCCTCAACCTGAACACTGAAGCTTTCTTT. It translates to CASSPLGGSLNLNTEAFF.

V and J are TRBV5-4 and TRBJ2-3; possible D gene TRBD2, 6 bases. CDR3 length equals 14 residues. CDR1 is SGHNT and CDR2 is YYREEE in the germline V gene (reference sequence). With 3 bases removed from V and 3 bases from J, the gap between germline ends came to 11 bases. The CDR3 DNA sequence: TGTGCCAGCAGCTCCTCTCTAGCGACAGATACGCAGTATTTT. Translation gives CASSSSLATDTQYF.

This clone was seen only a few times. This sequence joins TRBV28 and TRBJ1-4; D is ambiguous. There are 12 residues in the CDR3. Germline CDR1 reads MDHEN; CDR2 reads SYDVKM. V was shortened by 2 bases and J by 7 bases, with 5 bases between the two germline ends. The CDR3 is CASSLGSEKLFF. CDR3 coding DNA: TGTGCCAGCAGTTTAGGCAGTGAAAAACTGTTTTTT.

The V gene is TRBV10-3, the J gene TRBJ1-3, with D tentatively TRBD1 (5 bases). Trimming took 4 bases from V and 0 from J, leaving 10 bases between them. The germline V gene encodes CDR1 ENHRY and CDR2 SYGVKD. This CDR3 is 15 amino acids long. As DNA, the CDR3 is TGTGCCATCAGTGGGTCAGGGAGCTCTGGAAACACCATATATTTT. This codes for CAISGSGSSGNTIYF.

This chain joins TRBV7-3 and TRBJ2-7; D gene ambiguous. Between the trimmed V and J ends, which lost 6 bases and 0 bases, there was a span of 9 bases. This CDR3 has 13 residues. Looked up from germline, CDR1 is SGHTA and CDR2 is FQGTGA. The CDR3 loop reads CASRSAGSYEQYF. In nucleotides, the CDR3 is TGTGCCAGCAGGTCGGCAGGCTCCTACGAGCAGTACTTC.

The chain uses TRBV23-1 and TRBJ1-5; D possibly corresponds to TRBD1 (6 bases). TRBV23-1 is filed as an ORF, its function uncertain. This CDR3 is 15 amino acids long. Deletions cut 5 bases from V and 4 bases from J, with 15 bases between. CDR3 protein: CASSTRQALNQPQHF. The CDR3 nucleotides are TGCGCCAGCAGTACTAGACAGGCCCTAAATCAGCCCCAGCATTTT.

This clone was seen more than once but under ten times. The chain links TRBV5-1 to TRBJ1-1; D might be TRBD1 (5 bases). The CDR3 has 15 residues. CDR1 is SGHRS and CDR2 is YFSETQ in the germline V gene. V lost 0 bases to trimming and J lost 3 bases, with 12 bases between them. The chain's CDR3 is CASSLGRGSYTEAFF. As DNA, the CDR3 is TGCGCCAGCAGCTTGGGGAGGGGATCGTACACTGAAGCTTTCTTT.

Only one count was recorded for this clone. CDR3 bases: TGTGCCAGCAGTTACGACTACAGCCGAAGCACAGATACGCAGTATTTT. It specifies CASSYDYSRSTDTQYF. The chain combines TRBV6-2 or TRBV6-3 with TRBJ2-3; D might be TRBD2 (5 bases). The CDR3 runs to 16 residues. CDR1 and CDR2 (germline): MNHEY, SVGEGT. V was cut by 2 bases and J by 0 bases, with 12 bases left in between.

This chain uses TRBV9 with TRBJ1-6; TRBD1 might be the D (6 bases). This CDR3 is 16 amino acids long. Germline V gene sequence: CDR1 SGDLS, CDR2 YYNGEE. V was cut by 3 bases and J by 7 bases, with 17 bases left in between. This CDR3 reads CASSEPGQGINSPLHF. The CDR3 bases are TGTGCCAGCAGCGAACCGGGACAAGGAATCAATTCACCCCTCCACTTT.

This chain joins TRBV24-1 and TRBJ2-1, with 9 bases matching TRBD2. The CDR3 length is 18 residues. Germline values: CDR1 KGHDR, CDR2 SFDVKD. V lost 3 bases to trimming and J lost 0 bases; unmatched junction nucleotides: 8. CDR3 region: CATSDPRGGESSYNEQFF. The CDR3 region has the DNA TGTGCCACCAGTGATCCGCGGGGGGGGGAAAGCTCCTACAATGAGCAGTTCTTC.